The TCR beta chain under discussion was sequenced for a study of cytomegalovirus exposure and HLA in healthy donors. Findings and limits, study-wide: As was reported, the HLA-A and HLA-B alleles of most subjects were accurately predicted from TCR beta sequences.

Primers included in the PCR were 60 Vbeta and 13 Jbeta primers. The protocol was immunoSEQ multiplex PCR, while the TCRdb copy is restricted to in-frame clones and leaves out a portion. This table holds 150,000 to 200,000 clones, roughly 80% found once. Trimming pared 3 bases from V and 4 bases from J, leaving 4 bases between. The CDR3 sequence is 12 residues long. The germline gives CDR1 MDHEN, CDR2 SYDVKM. Regarding this clone: What it binds is unknown. At the DNA level, this CDR3 is encoded by other sequences in the same sample as well.

Material: PBMCs. The sequence was obtained from a man aged 40-50 years in good health and CMV-seronegative. The chain combines TRBV28 with TRBJ1-5; D gene ambiguous. CDR3 sequence: CASSFGNQPQHF. CDR3 DNA sequence: TGTGCCAGCAGTTTCGGTAATCAGCCCCAGCATTTT.